This T cell receptor beta chain was sequenced in a study of blood T cell repertoires in COVID-19. Study at large: PBMCs, B-cell-depleted T cells, or T cells provided the cDNA or gDNA that made up the material.

Per the original methods: Reference gene primer amplification in the assay estimated nucleated cell counts. Some clones are missing from TCRdb's copy, which holds only in-frame ones; the method was immunoSEQ multiplex PCR. V, J and clone size are those of that table, while D and trimming were read from the DNA. This sample has hundreds of thousands of clones, with approximately 88% found just once. This TCR derives from a woman in her 50s with COVID-19, enrolled during active disease. Sequences were obtained from peripheral blood.

The CDR3 reads CASSQNVGQLLNYGYTF. CDR3 coding DNA: TGTGCCAGCAGCCAGAACGTTGGACAGCTCCTGAACTATGGCTACACCTTC. J is TRBJ1-2 and V is TRBV4-2; a weak D match, TRBD1 (6 bases). Germline values: CDR1 LGHNA, CDR2 YNFKEQ. The germline V and J ends were trimmed by 3 bases and 2 bases, with 19 bases remaining between them. The CDR3 contains 17 residues.